This T cell receptor beta chain appears in the sequencing data of a study of shared clonotypes between healthy human individuals. Study conclusions and caveats: When naive CD4 clonotypes were compared across a handful of donors, approximately 4.9% were shared. Compared with memory subsets, naive subsets generally had larger estimated richness. Donor scarcity curtailed the genetic and exposure-history diversity represented herein. Only blood underwent sampling, and tissue repertoires likely differ.

Trimming stripped 0 bases from V and 8 bases from J, with 12 bases between. The germline CDR1 and CDR2 sequences are SGHRS and YFSETQ. The CDR3 is 14 residues long. The protocol was immunoSEQ multiplex PCR, while the TCRdb copy is restricted to in-frame clones and leaves out a portion. Here the sample spans fewer than 3 million clones, around 92% being singletons. A word on this clone: What it recognizes is unknown.

The rearrangement links TRBV5-1 to TRBJ1-3; D remains unclear. The TCR sequence derives from a young man in good health. Some clones in this sample may be carry-over from other donors' samples. Material for sequencing was naive CD4+ T cells from PBMCs. Subset: CD45RA+ positively selected. The DNA for the CDR3 is TGCGCCAGCAGCTTGGTCGCTACCTCGGACACCATATATTTT. Its translation: CASSLVATSDTIYF.